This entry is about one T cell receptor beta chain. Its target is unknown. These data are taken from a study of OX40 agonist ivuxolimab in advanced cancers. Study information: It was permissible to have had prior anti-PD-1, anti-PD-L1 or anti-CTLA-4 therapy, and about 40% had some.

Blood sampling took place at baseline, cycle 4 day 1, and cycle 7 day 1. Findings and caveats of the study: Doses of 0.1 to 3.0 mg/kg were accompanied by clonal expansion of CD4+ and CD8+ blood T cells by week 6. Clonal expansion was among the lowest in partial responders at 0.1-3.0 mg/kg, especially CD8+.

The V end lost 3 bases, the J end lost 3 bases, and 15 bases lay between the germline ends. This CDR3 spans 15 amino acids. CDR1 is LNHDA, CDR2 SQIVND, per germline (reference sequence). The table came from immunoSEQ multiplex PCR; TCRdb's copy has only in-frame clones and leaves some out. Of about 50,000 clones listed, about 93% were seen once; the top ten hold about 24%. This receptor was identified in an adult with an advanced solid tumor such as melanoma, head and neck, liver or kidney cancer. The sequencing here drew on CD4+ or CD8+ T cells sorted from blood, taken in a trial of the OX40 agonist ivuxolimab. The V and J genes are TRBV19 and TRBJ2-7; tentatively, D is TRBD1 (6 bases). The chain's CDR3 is CASSIGVGAIYEQYF. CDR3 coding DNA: TGTGCCAGTAGTATCGGAGTGGGGGCTATCTACGAGCAGTACTTC.